This T cell receptor (beta chain) comes out of a study of cytomegalovirus exposure and HLA in healthy donors. This CDR3 contains 12 residues. Germline assignment: CDR1 MNHNY and CDR2 SVGAGI (reference sequence). Study-wide results and limits: Presence/absence analyses treated sequencing depth as roughly uniform across donors. Indistinguishable V segments, including TRBV6-2 and TRBV6-3, were excluded. It was reportedly the case that the classifier diagnosed cytomegalovirus status with high specificity and sensitivity.

Primers for the PCR totalled 60 Vbeta and 13 Jbeta. Sequencing was performed with immunoSEQ multiplex PCR; in TCRdb, only in-frame clones are kept and a portion is missing. The repertoire consists of about 110,000 clones, with around 86% occurring once and the leading ten covering less than 2.5%. As regards this clone: Its antigen is as yet unknown. One end of the junction does not line up with germline, which may come from a read error.

The source of this sequence is a woman in her twenties or thirties in good health and CMV-seronegative. This chain connects TRBV6-6 to TRBJ1-3; D is ambiguous. Material: PBMCs. The CDR3 reads CASSPDAKPRDF. In nucleotides, the CDR3 is TGTGCCAGCAGTCCAGATGCAAAACCTAGAGATTTT.